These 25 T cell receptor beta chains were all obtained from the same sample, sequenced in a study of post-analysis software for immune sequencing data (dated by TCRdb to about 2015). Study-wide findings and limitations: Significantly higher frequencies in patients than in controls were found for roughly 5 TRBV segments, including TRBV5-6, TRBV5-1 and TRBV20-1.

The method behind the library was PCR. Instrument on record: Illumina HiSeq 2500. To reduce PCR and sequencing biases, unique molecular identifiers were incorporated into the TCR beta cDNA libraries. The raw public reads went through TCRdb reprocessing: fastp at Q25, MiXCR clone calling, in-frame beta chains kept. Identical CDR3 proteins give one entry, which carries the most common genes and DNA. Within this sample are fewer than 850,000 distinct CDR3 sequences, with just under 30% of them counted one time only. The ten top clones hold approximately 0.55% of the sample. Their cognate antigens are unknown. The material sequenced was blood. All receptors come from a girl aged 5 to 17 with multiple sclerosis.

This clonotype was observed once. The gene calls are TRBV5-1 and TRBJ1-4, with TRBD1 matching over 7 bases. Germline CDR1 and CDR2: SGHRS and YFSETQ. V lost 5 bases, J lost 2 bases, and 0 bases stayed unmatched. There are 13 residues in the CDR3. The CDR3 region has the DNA TGCGCCAGCAGAGGGGGCACTAATGAAAAACTGTTTTTT. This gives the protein CASRGGTNEKLFF.

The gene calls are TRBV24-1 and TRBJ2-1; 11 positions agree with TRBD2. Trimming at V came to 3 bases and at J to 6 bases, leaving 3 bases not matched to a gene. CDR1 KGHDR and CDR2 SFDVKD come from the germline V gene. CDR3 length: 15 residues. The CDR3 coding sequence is TGTGCCACCAGTGATCCTAGCGGGAGGCTCAATGAGCAGTTCTTC. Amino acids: CATSDPSGRLNEQFF.

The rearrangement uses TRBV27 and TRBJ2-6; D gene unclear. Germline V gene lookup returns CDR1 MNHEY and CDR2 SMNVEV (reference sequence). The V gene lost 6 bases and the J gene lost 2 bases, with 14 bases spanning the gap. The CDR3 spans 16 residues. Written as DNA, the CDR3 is TGTGCCAGCAGCCCAGACGTGGGGACTGGGGCCAACGTCCTGACTTTC. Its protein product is CASSPDVGTGANVLTF.

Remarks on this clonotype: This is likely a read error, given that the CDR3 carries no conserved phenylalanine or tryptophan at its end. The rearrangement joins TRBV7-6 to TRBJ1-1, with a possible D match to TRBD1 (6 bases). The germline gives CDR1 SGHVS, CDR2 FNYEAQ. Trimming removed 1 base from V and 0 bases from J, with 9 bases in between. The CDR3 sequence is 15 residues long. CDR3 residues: CASSLGGGMNTEAFL. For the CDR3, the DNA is TGTGCCAGCAGCTTAGGAGGGGGGATGAACACTGAAGCTTTCCTT.

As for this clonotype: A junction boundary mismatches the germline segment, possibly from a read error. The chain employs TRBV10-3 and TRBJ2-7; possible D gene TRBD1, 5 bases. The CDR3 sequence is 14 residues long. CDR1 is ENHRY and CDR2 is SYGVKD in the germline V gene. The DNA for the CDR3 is TGTGCCGTCAGACCGGGCCAGGGAAGGGACGAGCAGTACTTC. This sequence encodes CAVRPGQGRDEQYF.

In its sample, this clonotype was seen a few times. CDR3 bases: TGCGCCAGCAGCTTGGGGTGGACAGGGGAGATTCAGTACTTC. Translating it yields CASSLGWTGEIQYF. The V call is TRBV5-1, the J call TRBJ2-4; TRBD1 aligns across 9 bases. This CDR3 spans 14 amino acids. Per germline, CDR1 SGHRS and CDR2 YFSETQ. J was trimmed by 10 bases and V by 0 bases; bases with no gene match: 5.

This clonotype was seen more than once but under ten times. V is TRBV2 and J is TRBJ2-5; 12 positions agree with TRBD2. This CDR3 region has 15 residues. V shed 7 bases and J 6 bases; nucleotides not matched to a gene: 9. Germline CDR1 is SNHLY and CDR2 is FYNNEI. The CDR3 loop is CASIRLAGEGQTQYF. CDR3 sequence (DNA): TGTGCCAGCATCCGACTAGCGGGAGAGGGCCAGACCCAGTACTTC.

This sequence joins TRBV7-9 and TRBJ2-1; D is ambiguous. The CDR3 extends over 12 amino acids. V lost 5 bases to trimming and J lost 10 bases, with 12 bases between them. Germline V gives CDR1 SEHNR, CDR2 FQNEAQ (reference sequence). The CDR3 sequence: CASSGDKDEQFF. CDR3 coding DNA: TGTGCCAGCAGCGGGGATAAAGACGAGCAGTTCTTC.

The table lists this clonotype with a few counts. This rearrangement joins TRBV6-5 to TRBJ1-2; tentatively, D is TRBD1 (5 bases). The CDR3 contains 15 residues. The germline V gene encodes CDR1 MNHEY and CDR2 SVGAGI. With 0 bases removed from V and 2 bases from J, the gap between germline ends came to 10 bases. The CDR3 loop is CASSYSFGGNYGYTF. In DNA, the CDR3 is TGTGCCAGCAGTTACTCGTTCGGGGGGAACTATGGCTACACCTTC.

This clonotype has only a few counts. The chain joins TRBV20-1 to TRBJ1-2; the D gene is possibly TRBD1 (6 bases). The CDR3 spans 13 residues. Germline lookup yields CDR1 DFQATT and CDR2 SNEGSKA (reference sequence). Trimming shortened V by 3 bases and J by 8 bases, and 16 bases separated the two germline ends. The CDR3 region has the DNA TGCAGTGCTAGCGAGGGGGGGCGAGGGGGCTACACCTTC. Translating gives CSASEGGRGGYTF.

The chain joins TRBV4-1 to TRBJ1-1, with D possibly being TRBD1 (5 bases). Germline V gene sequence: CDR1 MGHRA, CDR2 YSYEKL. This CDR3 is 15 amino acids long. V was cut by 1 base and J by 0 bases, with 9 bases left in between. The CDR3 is CASSQGQGLNTEAFF. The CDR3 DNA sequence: TGCGCCAGCAGCCAAGGTCAGGGACTGAACACTGAAGCTTTCTTT.

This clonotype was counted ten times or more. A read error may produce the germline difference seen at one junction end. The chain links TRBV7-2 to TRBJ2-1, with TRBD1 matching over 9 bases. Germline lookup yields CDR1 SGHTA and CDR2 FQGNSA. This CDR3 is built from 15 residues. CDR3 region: CASSSGQGPHNEQFF. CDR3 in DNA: TGCGCCAGCAGCTCCGGACAGGGGCCCCACAATGAGCAGTTCTTC.

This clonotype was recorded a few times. CDR3 in amino acids: CASSYVRPGRTDTQYF. The CDR3 coding sequence is TGTGCCAGCAGTTATGTGCGTCCAGGGAGGACAGATACGCAGTATTTT. The chain uses TRBV6-2 or TRBV6-3 and TRBJ2-3; the D gene is possibly TRBD2 (6 bases). The CDR3 has 16 amino acids. Trimming removed 3 bases at V and 3 bases at J, with 16 bases between. The V gene's germline CDR1 is MNHEY and CDR2 SVGEGT.

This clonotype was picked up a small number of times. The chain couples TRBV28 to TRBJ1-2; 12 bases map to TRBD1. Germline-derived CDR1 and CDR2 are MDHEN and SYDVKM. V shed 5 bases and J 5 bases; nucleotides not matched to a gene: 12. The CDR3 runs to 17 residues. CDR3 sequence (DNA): TGTGCCAGCAGTGCATCCGGGACAGGGGGCGTTTGGTATGGCTACACCTTC. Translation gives CASSASGTGGVWYGYTF.

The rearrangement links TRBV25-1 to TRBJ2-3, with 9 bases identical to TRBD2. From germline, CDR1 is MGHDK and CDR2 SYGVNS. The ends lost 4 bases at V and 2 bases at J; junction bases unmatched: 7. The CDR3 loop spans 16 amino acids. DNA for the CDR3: TGTGCCAGCAGTGGTGATCTAGCGGGACTCACAGATACGCAGTATTTT. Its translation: CASSGDLAGLTDTQYF.

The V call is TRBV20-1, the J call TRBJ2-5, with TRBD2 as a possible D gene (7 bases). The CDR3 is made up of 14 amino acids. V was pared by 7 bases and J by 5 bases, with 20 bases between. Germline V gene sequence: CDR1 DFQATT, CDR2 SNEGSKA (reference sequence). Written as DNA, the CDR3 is TGCAGTGTAGGGAGGGGTCGGGGGGCTGAGACCCAGTACTTC. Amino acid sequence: CSVGRGRGAETQYF.

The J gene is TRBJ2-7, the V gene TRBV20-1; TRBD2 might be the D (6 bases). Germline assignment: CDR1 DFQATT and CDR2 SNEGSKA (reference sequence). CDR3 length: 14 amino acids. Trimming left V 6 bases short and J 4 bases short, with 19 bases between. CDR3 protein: CSAVGLGRSYEQYF. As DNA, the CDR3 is TGCAGTGCCGTTGGGTTGGGGAGGTCGTACGAGCAGTACTTC.

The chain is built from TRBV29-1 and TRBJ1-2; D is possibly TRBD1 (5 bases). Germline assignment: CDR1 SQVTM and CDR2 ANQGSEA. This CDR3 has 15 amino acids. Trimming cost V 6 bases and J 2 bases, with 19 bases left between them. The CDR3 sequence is CSVSGVGPGNYGYTF. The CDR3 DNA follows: TGCAGCGTATCGGGGGTCGGACCCGGGAACTATGGCTACACCTTC.

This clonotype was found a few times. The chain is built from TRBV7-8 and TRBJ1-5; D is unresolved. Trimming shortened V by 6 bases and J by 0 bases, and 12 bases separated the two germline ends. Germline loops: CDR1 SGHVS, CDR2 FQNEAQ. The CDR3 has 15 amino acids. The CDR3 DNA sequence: TGTGCCAGCAGGCGGCGTACAGATAGCAATCAGCCCCAGCATTTT. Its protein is CASRRRTDSNQPQHF.

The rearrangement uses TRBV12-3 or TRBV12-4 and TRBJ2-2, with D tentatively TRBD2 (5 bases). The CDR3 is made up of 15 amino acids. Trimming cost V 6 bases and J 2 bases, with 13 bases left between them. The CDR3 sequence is CASRPRGTNTGELFF. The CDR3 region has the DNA TGTGCCAGCAGGCCACGGGGTACCAACACCGGGGAGCTGTTTTTT.

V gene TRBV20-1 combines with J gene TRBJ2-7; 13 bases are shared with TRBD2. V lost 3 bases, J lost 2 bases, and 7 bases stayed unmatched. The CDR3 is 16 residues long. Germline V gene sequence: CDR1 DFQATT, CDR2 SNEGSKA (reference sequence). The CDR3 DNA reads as TGCAGTGCTAGGGAACCGGGACTAGCGGGACCCTACGAGCAGTACTTC. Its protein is CSAREPGLAGPYEQYF.

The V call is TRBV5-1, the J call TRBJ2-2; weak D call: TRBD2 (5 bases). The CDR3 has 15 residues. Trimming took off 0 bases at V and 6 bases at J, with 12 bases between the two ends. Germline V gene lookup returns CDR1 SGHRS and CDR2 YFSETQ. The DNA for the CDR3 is TGCGCCAGCAGCTTGGGTACTACTAGTTCCGGGGAGCTGTTTTTT. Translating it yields CASSLGTTSSGELFF.

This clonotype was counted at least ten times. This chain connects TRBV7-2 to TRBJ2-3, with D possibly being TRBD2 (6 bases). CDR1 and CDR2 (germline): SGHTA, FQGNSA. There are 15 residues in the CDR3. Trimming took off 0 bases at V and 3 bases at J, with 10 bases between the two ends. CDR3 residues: CASSLATGLTDTQYF. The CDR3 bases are TGTGCCAGCAGCTTAGCGACGGGACTTACAGATACGCAGTATTTT.

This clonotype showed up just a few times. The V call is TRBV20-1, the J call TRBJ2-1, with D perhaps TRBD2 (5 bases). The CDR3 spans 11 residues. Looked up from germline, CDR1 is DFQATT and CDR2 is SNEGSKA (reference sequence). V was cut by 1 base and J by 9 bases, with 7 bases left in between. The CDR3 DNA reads TGCAGTGCTAGAGGGGCGGGTGAGCAGTTCTTC. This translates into CSARGAGEQFF.

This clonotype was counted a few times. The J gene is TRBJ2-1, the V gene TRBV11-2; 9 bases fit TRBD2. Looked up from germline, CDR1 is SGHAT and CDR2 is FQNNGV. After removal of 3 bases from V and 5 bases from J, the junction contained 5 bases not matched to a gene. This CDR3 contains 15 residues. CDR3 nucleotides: TGTGCCAGCAGCTTCGAAAGACTAGCGGACAATGAGCAGTTCTTC. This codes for CASSFERLADNEQFF.